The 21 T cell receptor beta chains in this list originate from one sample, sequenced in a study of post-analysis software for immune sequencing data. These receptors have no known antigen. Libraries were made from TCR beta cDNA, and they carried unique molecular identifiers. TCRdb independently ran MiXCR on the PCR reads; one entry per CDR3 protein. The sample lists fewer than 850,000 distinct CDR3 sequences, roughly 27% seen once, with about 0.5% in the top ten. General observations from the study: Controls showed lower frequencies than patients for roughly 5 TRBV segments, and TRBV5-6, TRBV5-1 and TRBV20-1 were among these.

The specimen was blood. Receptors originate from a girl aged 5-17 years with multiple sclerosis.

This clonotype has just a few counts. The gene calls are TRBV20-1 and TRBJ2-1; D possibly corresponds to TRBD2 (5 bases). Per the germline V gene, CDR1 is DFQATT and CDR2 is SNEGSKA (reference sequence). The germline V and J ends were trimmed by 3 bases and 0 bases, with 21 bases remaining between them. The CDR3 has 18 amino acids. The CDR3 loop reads CSARMPAGGPSSYNEQFF. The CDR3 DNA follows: TGCAGTGCTAGGATGCCGGCGGGCGGGCCGAGCTCCTACAATGAGCAGTTCTTC.

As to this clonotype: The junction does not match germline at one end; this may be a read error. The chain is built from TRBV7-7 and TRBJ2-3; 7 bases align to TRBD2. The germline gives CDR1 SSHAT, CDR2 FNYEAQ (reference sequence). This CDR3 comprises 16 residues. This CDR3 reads CASSPDTGLAADTQYF. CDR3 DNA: TGTGCTAGCAGCCCCGATACGGGGCTAGCGGCGGATACGCAGTATTTT.

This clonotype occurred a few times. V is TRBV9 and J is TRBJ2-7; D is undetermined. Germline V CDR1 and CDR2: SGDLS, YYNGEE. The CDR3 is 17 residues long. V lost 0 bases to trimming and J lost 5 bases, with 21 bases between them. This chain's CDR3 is CASSVAGVATLQNEQYF. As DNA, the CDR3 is TGTGCCAGCAGCGTAGCCGGAGTCGCGACATTACAAAACGAGCAGTACTTC.

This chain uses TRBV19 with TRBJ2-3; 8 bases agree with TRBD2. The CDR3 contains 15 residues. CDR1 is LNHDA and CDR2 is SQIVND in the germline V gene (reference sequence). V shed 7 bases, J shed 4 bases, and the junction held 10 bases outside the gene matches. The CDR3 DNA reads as TGTGCCAGTACCGGGAGGGTAGGAGCGGCAGATACGCAGTATTTT. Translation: CASTGRVGAADTQYF. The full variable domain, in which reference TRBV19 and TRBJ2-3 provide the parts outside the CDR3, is DGGITQSPKYLFRKEGQNVTLSCEQNLNHDAMYWYRQDPGQGLRLIYYSQIVNDFQKGDIAEGYSVSREKKESFPLTVTSAQKNPTAFYLCASTGRVGAADTQYFGPGTRLTVL.

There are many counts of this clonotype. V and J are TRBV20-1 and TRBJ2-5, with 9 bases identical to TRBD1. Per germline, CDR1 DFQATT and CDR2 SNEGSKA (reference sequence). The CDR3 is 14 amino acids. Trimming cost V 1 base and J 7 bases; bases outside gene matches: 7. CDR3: CSARGQGESGTQYF. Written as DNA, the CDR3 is TGCAGTGCTAGAGGACAGGGGGAATCTGGGACCCAGTACTTC.

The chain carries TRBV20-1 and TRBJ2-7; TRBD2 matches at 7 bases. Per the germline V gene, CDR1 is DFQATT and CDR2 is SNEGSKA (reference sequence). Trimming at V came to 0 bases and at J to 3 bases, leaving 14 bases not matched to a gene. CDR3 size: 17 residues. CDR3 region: CSARDKISNGGIYEQYF. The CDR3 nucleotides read TGCAGTGCTAGAGATAAGATCTCGAACGGGGGGATCTACGAGCAGTACTTC.

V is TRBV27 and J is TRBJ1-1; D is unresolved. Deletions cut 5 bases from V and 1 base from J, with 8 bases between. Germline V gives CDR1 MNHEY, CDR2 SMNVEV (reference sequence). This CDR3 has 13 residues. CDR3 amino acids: CASSIGRNTEAFF. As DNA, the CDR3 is TGTGCCAGCAGTATAGGCAGGAACACTGAAGCTTTCTTT.

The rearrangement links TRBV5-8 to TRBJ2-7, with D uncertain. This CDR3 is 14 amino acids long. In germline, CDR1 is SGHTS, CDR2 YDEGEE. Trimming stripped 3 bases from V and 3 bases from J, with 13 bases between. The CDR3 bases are TGTGCCAGCAGCTCCCTACGGCGCTGCTACGAGCAGTACTTC. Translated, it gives CASSSLRRCYEQYF.

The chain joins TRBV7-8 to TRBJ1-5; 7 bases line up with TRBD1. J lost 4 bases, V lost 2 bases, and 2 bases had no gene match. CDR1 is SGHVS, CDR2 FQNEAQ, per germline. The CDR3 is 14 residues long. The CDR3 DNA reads TGTGCCAGCAGCTTACAGGGGGTTAATCAGCCCCAGCATTTT. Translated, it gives CASSLQGVNQPQHF.

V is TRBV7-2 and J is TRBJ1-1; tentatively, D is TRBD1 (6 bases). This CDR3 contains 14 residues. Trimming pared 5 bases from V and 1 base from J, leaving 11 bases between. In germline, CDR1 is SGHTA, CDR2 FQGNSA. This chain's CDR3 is CASSVRGGNTEAFF. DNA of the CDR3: TGTGCCAGCAGCGTCAGGGGAGGGAACACTGAAGCTTTCTTT.

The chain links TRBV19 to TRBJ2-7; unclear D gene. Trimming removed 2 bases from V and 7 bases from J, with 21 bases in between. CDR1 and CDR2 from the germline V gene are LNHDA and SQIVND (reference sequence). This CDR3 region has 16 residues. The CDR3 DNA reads TGTGCCAGTAGTATATCGGGTCTACTCTCCTACAATGAGCAGTACTTC. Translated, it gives CASSISGLLSYNEQYF.

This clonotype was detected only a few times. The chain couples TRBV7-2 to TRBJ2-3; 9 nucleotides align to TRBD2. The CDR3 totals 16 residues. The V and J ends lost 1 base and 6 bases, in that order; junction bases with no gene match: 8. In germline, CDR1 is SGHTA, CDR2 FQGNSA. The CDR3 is CASSLGRGRAGDTQYF. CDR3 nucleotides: TGTGCCAGCAGCTTAGGGCGCGGGAGGGCCGGTGATACGCAGTATTTT.

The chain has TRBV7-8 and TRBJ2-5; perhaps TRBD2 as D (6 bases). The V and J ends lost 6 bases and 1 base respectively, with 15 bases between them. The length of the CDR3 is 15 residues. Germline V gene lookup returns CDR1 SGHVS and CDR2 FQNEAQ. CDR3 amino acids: CASRPRRGLQETQYF. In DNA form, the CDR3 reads TGTGCCAGCAGACCCCGGCGGGGACTCCAAGAGACCCAGTACTTC.

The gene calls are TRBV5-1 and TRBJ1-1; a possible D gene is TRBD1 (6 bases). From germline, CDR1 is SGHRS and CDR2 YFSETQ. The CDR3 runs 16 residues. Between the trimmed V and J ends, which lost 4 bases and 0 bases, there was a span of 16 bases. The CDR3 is CASSRTGGLMNTEAFF. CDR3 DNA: TGCGCCAGCAGCCGGACCGGGGGGCTGATGAACACTGAAGCTTTCTTT.

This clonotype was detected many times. The DNA of the CDR3 is TGTGCCAGCAGTCCGTGGCGGTCCTACGAGCAGTACTTC. Amino acids: CASSPWRSYEQYF. V gene TRBV27 combines with J gene TRBJ2-7; no reliable D call. Germline V gene sequence: CDR1 MNHEY, CDR2 SMNVEV (reference sequence). The CDR3 covers 13 residues. V was clipped by 5 bases and J by 1 base, with 9 bases between them.

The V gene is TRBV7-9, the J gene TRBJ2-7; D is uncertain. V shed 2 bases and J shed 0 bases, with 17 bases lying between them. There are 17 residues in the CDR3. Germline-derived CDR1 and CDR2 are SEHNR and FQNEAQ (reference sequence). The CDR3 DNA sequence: TGTGCCAGCAGCTTACCGGTGCAGGACCCTGACTCCTACGAGCAGTACTTC. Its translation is CASSLPVQDPDSYEQYF.

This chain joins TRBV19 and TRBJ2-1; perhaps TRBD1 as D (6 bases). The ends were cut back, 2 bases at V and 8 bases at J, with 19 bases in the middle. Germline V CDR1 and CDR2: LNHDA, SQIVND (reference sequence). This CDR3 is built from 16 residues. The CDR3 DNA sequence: TGTGCCAGTAGTATAACAGGGTCCAACTTGCCCGATGAGCAGTTCTTC. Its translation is CASSITGSNLPDEQFF.

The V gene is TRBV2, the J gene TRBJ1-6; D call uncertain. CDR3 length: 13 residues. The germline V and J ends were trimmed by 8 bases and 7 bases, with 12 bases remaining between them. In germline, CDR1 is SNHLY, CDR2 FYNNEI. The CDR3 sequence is CASAPKLNSPLHF. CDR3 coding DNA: TGTGCCAGCGCTCCGAAGCTGAATTCACCCCTCCACTTT. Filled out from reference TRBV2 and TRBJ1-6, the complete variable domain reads EPEVTQTPSHQVTQMGQEVILRCVPISNHLYFYWYRQILGQKVEFLVSFYNNEISEKSEIFDDQFSVERPDGSNFTLKIRSTKLEDSAMYFCASAPKLNSPLHFGNGTRLTVT.

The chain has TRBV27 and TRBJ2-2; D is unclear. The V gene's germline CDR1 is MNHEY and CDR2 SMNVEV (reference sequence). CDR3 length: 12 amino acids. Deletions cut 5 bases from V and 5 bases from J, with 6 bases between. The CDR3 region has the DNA TGTGCCAGCAGTCCCATAACCGGGGAGCTGTTTTTT. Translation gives CASSPITGELFF.

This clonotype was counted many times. CDR3 amino acids: CASRPTSGLDNEQFF. The CDR3, as DNA: TGTGCCAGCAGACCGACTAGCGGGCTAGACAATGAGCAGTTCTTC. The genes are TRBV7-2 and TRBJ2-1, with 10 bases fitting TRBD2. The junction had 7 bases not matched to a gene; V was cut back by 6 bases and J by 5 bases. The CDR3 is 15 amino acids. The germline CDR1 and CDR2 sequences are SGHTA and FQGNSA.

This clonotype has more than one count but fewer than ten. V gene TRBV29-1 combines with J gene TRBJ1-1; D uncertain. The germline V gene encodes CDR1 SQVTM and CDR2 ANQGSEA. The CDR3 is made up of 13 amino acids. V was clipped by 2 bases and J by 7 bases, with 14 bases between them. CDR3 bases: TGCAGCGTTGAAACCGGGTGGGAGGGTGAAGCTTTCTTT. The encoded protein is CSVETGWEGEAFF.